This is a list of T cell receptor beta chains from one sample in a study of cytomegalovirus exposure and HLA in healthy donors. Sequencing was performed with immunoSEQ multiplex PCR; in TCRdb, only in-frame clones are kept and a portion is missing. The sample contains about 140,000 clones, just under 80% of which appear only once. The sequencing sample was made of PBMCs. Receptors originate from a man younger than 40 in good health. The CDR3 runs from the conserved cysteine through the conserved F or W. A D gene is named only where the DNA matches it firmly. Clone size is given for some rows only: seen once, a few or many times, or a class if the clone is expanded.

>-|TRBV11-3|-|TRBJ2-3
TGTGCCAGCAGCTTCAGCGGACTTCAGGGCACAGATACGCAGTATTTT
CASSFSGLQGTDTQYF
>-|TRBV25-1|TRBD2|TRBJ2-7
TGTGCCAGCAGCGCCGAGAGCGGGGTAGCGGGAGGGTACGAGCAGTACTTC
CASSAESGVAGGYEQYF
>-|TRBV9|TRBD2|TRBJ2-1
TGTGCCAGCAGCGTAGGGGCTAGCGGGAGTAGTATCTCCTACAATGAGCAGTTCTTC
CASSVGASGSSISYNEQFF
>-|TRBV25-1|-|TRBJ2-7
TGTGCCAGCAGTGTCGGACTACGAAAGCAGTACTTC
CASSVGLRKQYF
>-|TRBV5-6|TRBD2|TRBJ2-2
TGTGCCAGCAGCTCAGCCATACTAGCGGGAGGGCTTAACACCGGGGAGCTGTTTTTT
CASSSAILAGGLNTGELFF
>-|TRBV2|-|TRBJ2-1
TGTGCCACTTCCCCTTACAATGAGCAGTTCTTC
CATSPYNEQFF
>-|TRBV7-9|-|TRBJ2-3
TGTGCCAGCAGCTTAGGTAGGGACTTATCAACCCTCACAGATACGCAGTATTTT
CASSLGRDLSTLTDTQYF
>-|TRBV28|TRBD2|TRBJ2-7
TGTGCCAGCAGCTATCCCCGACTAGCCAACTACGAGCAGTACTTC
CASSYPRLANYEQYF
>-|TRBV5-4|TRBD2|TRBJ2-5
TGTGCCAGCAGCCGCGGGACTAGCGGGGGGATGATTCAAGAGACCCAGTACTTC
CASSRGTSGGMIQETQYF
>-|TRBV30|TRBD1|TRBJ1-5
TGTGCCTGCAGCCCGGACAGGGGGGATCAGCCCCAGCATTTT
CACSPDRGDQPQHF
>few|TRBV7-6|-|TRBJ2-7
TGTGCCAGCAGCTTGCCGGTCTCCTACGAGCAGTACTTC
CASSLPVSYEQYF
>-|TRBV7-2|-|TRBJ2-6
TGTGCCAGCAGCTTCGCTGGGGCCAACGTCCTGACTTTC
CASSFAGANVLTF
>-|TRBV30|-|TRBJ2-7
TGTGCCTGGAGTGTACAGACCGCCTTCGAGCAGTACTTC
CAWSVQTAFEQYF
>-|TRBV19|TRBD2|TRBJ2-5
TGTGCCAGTAGTATCGGACTAGTAAGGGAGACCCAGTACTTC
CASSIGLVRETQYF
>-|TRBV29-1|-|TRBJ1-4
TGCAGCGGATACCATGCAGCTAATGAAAAACTGTTTTTT
CSGYHAANEKLFF
>-|TRBV5-1|TRBD1|TRBJ2-7
TGCGCCAGCAGCCGGACAGGGGTTGGGTACGAGCAGTACTTC
CASSRTGVGYEQYF
>-|TRBV27|-|TRBJ1-5
TGTGCCAGCAGGAGATATAGCAATCAGCCCCAGCATTTT
CASRRYSNQPQHF
>-|TRBV6-5|TRBD2|TRBJ2-7
TGTGCCAGCAGGGTACTAGCGGGAGGGCCCTACGAGCAGTACTTC
CASRVLAGGPYEQYF
>-|TRBV27|-|TRBJ1-2
TGTGCCAGCAGCTGGGGGGCTAACTATGGCTACACCTTC
CASSWGANYGYTF
>once|TRBV7-3|-|TRBJ2-1
TGTGCCAGCAGCCCACGATGGAGCTCCTACAATGAGCAGTTCTTC
CASSPRWSSYNEQFF
>once|TRBV29-1|-|TRBJ1-2
TGCAGCGTCCAGGGTGGGTTCTATGGCTACACCTTC
CSVQGGFYGYTF
>few|TRBV7-3|-|TRBJ2-1
TGTGCCAGCAGCTTAGGGCAGGGGAACAATGAGCAGTTCTTC
CASSLGQGNNEQFF
>-|TRBV5-4|TRBD2|TRBJ2-7
TGTGCCAGCAGCCAGGGACTAGTAGGTACCTACGAGCAGTACTTC
CASSQGLVGTYEQYF
>-|TRBV15|-|TRBJ1-5
TGTGCCACCAGGGCCGAACAGGACAATCAGCGCCAGCATTTT
CATRAEQDNQRQHF
>once|TRBV7-9|TRBD1|TRBJ1-1
TGTGCCAGCAGCGGTGGACAGGGGGCGGACACTGAAGCTTTCTTT
CASSGGQGADTEAFF
>-|TRBV28|-|TRBJ1-1
TGTGCCAGCAGTTACAGGGTTCTGAGCACTGAAGCTTTCTTT
CASSYRVLSTEAFF
>-|TRBV7-3|TRBD2|TRBJ2-3
TGTGCCAGCAGCTTAACACCCCTTGGACTAGCGGGTAGCACAGATACGCAGTATTTT
CASSLTPLGLAGSTDTQYF
>-|TRBV30|TRBD2|TRBJ2-7
TGTGCCTGGAGAAGCGCGGGACTAGCGGGAGTCGAGCAGTACTTC
CAWRSAGLAGVEQYF
>-|TRBV5-4|-|TRBJ1-1
TGTGCCAGCAGCTTGCCGGCGGGCCACACTGAAGCTTTCTTT
CASSLPAGHTEAFF
>few|TRBV6-1|TRBD1|TRBJ1-5
TGTGCCAGCGAGGGACAGGCATCGGATCAGCCCCAGCATTTT
CASEGQASDQPQHF
>-|TRBV7-2|TRBD2|TRBJ2-1
TGTGCCAGCAGCCCGCGGACTAGCGGCCACAATGAGCAGTTCTTC
CASSPRTSGHNEQFF
>-|TRBV27|-|TRBJ1-4
TGTGCCAGCAGCTCCTCCCTGGCGGGGCGGGAAAAACTGTTTTTT
CASSSSLAGREKLFF
>-|TRBV11-1|-|TRBJ1-1
TGTGCCAGCAGCTTAGTACCGGCGGGGAACACTGAAGCTTTCTTT
CASSLVPAGNTEAFF
>-|TRBV6-5|TRBD1|TRBJ1-2
TGTGCCAGCAGTACTCGGACAGGAGTAGCCTATGGCTACACCTTC
CASSTRTGVAYGYTF
>once|TRBV14|-|TRBJ2-5
TGTGCCAGCGGCCAAGTACAGGGAGAGACCCAGTACTTC
CASGQVQGETQYF
>-|TRBV28|-|TRBJ1-4
TGTGCCAGCAGTTTGGGGGGTTGGGGGAAACTGTTTTTT
CASSLGGWGKLFF
>-|TRBV13|TRBD2|TRBJ2-1
TGTGCCAGCAGCGACACTAGCGGGAGTTGGGATGAGCAGTTCTTC
CASSDTSGSWDEQFF
>-|TRBV5-1|TRBD1|TRBJ1-2
TGCGCCAGCAGCCCGACAGGGGGCCTCATTTATGGCTACACCTTC
CASSPTGGLIYGYTF